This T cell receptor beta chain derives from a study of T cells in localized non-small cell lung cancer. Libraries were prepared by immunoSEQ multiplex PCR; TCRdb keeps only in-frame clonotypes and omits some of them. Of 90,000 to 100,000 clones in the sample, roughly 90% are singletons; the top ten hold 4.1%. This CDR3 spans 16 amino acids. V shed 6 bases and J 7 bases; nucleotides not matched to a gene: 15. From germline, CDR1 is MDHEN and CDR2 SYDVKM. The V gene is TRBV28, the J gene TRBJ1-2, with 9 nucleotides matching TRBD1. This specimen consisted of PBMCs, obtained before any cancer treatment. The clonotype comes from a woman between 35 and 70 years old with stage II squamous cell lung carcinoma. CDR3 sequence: CASSVPGQGRFGGYTF. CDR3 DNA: TGTGCCAGCAGCGTGCCGGGACAGGGTAGATTTGGTGGCTACACCTTC.